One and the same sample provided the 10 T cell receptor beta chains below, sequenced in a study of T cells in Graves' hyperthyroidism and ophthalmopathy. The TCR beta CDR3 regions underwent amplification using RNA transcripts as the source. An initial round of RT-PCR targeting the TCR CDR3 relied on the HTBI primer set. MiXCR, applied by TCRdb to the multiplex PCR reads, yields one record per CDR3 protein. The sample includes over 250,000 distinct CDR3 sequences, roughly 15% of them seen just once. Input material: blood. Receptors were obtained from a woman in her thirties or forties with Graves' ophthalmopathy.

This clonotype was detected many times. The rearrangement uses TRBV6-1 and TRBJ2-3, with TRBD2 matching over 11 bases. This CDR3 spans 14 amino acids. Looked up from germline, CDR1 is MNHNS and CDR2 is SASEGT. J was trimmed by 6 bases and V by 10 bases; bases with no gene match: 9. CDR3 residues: CAIDSGRAWDTQYF. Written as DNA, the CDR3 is TGTGCCATCGATAGCGGGAGGGCCTGGGATACGCAGTATTTT.

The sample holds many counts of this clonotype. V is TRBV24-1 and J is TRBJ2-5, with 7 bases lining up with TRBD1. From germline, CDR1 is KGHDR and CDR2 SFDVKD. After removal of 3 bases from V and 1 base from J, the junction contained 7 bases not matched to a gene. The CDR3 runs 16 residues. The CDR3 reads CATSDDRDSLQETQYF. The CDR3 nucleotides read TGTGCCACCAGTGATGACCGGGACAGCCTCCAAGAGACCCAGTACTTC.

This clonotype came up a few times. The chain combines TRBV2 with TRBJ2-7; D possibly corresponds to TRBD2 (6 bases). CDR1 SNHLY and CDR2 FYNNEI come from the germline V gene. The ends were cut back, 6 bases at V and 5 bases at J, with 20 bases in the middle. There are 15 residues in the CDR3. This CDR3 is CASRGGFRRKDEQYF. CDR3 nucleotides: TGTGCCAGCAGGGGGGGATTTAGGAGGAAGGACGAGCAGTACTTC.

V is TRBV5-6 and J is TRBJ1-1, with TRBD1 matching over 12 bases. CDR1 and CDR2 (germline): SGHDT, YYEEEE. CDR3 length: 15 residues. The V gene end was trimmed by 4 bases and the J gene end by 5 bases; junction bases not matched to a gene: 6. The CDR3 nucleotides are TGTGCCAGCAGCAGGGACAGGGGGCGCAGGACTGAAGCTTTCTTT. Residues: CASSRDRGRRTEAFF.

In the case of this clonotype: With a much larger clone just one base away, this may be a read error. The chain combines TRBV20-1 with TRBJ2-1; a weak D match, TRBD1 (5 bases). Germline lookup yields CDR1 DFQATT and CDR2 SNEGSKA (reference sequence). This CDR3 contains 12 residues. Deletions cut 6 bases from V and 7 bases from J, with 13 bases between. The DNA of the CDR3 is TGCAGTGCACCCGTCAGGGTAAATGAGCAGTTCTTC. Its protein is CSAPVRVNEQFF.

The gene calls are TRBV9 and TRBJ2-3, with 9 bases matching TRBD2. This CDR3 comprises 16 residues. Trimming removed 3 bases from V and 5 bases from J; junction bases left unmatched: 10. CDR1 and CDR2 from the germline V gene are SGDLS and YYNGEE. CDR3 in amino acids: CASSGAVGLARDTQYF. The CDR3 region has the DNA TGTGCCAGCAGCGGAGCCGTGGGACTAGCCAGAGATACGCAGTATTTT.

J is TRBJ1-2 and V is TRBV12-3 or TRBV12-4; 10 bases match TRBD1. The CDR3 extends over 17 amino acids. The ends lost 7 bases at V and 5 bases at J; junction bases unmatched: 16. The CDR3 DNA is TGTGCCAGCACCCCTTGGACAGGGGGGGGGGGAGAATATGGCTACACCTTC. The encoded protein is CASTPWTGGGGEYGYTF.

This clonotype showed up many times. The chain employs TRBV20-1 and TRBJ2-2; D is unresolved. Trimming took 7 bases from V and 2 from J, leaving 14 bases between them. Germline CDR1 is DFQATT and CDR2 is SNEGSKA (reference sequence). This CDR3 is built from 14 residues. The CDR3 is CSVIMIHNTGELFF. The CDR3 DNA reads TGCAGTGTGATCATGATTCATAACACCGGGGAGCTGTTTTTT.

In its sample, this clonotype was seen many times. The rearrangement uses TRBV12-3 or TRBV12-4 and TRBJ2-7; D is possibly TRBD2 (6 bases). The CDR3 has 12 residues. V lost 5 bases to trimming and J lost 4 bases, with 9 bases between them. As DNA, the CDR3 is TGTGCCAGCAGTAGACTAGGTTACGAGCAGTACTTC. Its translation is CASSRLGYEQYF.

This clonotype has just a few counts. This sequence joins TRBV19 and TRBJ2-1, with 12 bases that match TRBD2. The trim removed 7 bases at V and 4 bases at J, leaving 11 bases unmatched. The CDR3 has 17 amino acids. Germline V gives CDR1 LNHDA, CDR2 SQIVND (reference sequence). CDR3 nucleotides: TGTGCCAGTAAGGGGCTAGCGGGGGGGCCAGGGTACAATGAGCAGTTCTTC. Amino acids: CASKGLAGGPGYNEQFF.